This record looks at one TCR beta chain sequence and its context. The sample originates from a study of siplizumab effects on memory and regulatory T cells. V was shortened by 4 bases and J by 1 base, with 5 bases between the two germline ends. Germline assignment: CDR1 SEHNR and CDR2 FQNEAQ (reference sequence). The CDR3 loop spans 14 amino acids. Clones were read by immunoSEQ multiplex PCR, and TCRdb kept only the in-frame ones, dropping some. Among 85,000 or so clones listed, around 95% were seen once. The sample consisted of CD8+ T cells sorted from blood. This sequence originates from a human donor in good health. The genes are TRBV7-9 and TRBJ2-6, with unresolved D. CDR3: CASSSTSGANVLTF. The CDR3 nucleotides are TGTGCCAGCAGCTCCACGTCTGGGGCCAACGTCCTGACTTTC.